This TCR beta chain was identified during a study of blood T cell repertoires in COVID-19. Study information: Samples taken during acute and convalescent COVID-19 were collected in the United States, Italy and Spain.

J was trimmed by 6 bases and V by 8 bases; bases with no gene match: 3. The CDR3 is 12 residues long. CDR1 and CDR2 (germline): MNHNY, SVGAGI (reference sequence). Per the study methods: From reference gene primer amplification, estimates of nucleated cell counts were derived. Using immunoSEQ multiplex PCR, the repertoire was profiled, and TCRdb retains in-frame clones only, with some absent. Clone size and V and J calls were adopted from that table, with D and trimming inferred from the DNA. This sample carries some 110,000 clones, 80% to 90% of them seen once, and the ten largest clones take 6% to 9.5%.

The rearrangement joins TRBV6-6 to TRBJ2-1; 8 bases map to TRBD2. Sequenced input: peripheral blood. The receptor's source is a man between 65 and 85 years old who had recovered from COVID-19. The CDR3 here is CASGTSGNEQFF. The CDR3 DNA sequence: TGTGCCAGCGGAACTAGCGGCAATGAGCAGTTCTTC.